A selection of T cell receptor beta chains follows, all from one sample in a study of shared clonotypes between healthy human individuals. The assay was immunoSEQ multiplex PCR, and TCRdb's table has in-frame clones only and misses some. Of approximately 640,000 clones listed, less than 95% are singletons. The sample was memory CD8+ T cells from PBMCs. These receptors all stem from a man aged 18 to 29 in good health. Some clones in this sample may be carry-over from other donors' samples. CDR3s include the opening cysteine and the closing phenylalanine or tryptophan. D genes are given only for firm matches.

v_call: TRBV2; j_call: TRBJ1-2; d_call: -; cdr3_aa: CASSEATAHYGYTF
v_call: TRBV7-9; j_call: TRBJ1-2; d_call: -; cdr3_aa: CASEGLNNYGYTF
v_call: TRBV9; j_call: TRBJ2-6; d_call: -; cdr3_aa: CASSVGTGRVGANVLTF
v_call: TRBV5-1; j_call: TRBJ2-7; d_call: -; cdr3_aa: CASSFSTPSYEQYF
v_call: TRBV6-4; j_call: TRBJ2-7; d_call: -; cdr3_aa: CASSGRPDSYEQYF
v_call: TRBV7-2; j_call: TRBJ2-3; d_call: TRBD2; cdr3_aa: CASSFPTTRLAGGPDTQYF
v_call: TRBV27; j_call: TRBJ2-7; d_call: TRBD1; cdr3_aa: CASRTGQAYYEQYF
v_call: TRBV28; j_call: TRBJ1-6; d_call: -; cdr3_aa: CASSLGSPLHF
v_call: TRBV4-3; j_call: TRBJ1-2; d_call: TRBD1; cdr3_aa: CASSHPGTEFFYGYTF
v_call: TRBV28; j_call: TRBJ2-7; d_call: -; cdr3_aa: CASSPGISGEQYF
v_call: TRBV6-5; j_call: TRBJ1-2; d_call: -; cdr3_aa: CASSYVPRGGYTF
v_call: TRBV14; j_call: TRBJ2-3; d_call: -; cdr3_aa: CASSQDLELAQYF
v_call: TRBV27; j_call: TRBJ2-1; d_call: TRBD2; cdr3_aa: CASKYGLAGASANEQFF
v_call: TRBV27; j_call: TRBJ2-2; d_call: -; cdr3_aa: CASSFWGSLNTGELFF
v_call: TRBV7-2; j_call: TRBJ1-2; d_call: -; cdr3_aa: CASSFIAGEGLNYGYTF
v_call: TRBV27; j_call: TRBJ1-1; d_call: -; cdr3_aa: CASSLWGAEAFF